The present TCR beta chain was sequenced within a study of sequential checkpoint blockade in melanoma. The treatment: randomized to nivolumab then ipilimumab (arm A) or the reverse (arm B). Patients had received no earlier DNA-damaging chemotherapy. PBMC sorting kept live CD3+CD8+ cells without CD19 or CD56. The V gene end was trimmed by 3 bases and the J gene end by 4 bases; junction bases not matched to a gene: 8. This CDR3 has 15 residues. Germline CDR1 and CDR2: LNHDA and SQIVND (reference sequence). Sequencing was performed with immunoSEQ multiplex PCR; in TCRdb, only in-frame clones are kept and a portion is missing. The data contain roughly 30,000 clones, 82% of them seen just once; the ten biggest clones take up around 18%.

This receptor was obtained from a human donor with melanoma. V is TRBV19 and J is TRBJ1-2, with TRBD1 matching over 7 bases. The input for sequencing was CD8+ T cells sorted from blood (inferred from file names), taken from a patient given nivolumab and ipilimumab in sequence. For the CDR3, the DNA is TGTGCCAGTAGTATTTACCTTTGGACAGGCTATGGCTACACCTTC. Amino acids: CASSIYLWTGYGYTF.